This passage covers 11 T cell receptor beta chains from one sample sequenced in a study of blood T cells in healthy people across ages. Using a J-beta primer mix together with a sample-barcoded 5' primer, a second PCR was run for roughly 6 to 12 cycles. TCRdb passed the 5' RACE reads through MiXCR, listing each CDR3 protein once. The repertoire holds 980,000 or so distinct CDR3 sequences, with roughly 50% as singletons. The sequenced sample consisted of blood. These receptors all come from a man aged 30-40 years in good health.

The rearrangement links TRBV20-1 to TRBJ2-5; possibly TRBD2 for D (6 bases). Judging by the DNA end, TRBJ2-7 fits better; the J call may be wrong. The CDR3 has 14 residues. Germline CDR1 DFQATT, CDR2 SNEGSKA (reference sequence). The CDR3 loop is CSATSASARSEQYF. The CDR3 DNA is TGCAGTGCTACCTCGGCTAGCGCGAGGTCCGAGCAGTACTTC.

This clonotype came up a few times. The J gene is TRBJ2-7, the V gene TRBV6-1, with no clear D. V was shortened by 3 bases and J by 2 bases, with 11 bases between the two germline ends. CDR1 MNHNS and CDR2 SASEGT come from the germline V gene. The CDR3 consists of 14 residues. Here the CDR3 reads CASSEQDFTYEQYF. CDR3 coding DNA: TGTGCCAGCAGTGAGCAGGATTTCACCTACGAGCAGTACTTC.

DNA of the CDR3: TGTGCCAGCAGCCGTGAGTATTCGGGCGAAAAACTGTTTTTT. Its translation is CASSREYSGEKLFF. This chain joins TRBV5-6 and TRBJ1-4; no clear D. CDR3 length: 14 amino acids. V lost 4 bases to trimming and J lost 8 bases, with 15 bases between them. Germline CDR1 SGHDT, CDR2 YYEEEE.

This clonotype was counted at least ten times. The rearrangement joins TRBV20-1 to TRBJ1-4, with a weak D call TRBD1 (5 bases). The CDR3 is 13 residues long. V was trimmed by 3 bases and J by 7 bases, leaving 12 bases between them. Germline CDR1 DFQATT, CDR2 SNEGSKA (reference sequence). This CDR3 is CSASRQSGEKLFF. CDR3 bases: TGCAGTGCTAGTAGACAGAGCGGTGAAAAACTGTTTTTT.

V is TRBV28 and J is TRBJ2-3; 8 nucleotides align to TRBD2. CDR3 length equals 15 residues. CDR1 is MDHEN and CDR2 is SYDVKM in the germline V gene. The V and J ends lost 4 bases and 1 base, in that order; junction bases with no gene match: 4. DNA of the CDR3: TGTGCCAGCAGTTCAGCGGGAGCTGGCACAGATACGCAGTATTTT. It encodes CASSSAGAGTDTQYF.

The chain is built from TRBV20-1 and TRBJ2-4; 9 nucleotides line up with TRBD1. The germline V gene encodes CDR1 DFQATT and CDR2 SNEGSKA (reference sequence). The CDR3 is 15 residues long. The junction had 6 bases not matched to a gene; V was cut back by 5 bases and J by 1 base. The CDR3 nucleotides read TGCAGTGCTGAGGACAGGGGTAGGGCCAAAAACATTCAGTACTTC. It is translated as CSAEDRGRAKNIQYF.

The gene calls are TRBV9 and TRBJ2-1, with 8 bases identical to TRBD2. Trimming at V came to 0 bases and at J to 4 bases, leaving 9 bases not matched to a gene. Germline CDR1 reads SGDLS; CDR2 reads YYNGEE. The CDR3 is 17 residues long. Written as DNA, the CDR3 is TGTGCCAGCAGCGTAGCCATCAGGGCGGGGGGTTACAATGAGCAGTTCTTC. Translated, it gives CASSVAIRAGGYNEQFF.

In DNA form, the CDR3 reads TGCAGTGCTGGCGGGGGGTACACAGATACGCAGTATTTT. Its protein product is CSAGGGYTDTQYF. The rearrangement uses TRBV20-1 and TRBJ2-3; 8 bases fit TRBD2. The CDR3 length is 13 residues. From germline, CDR1 is DFQATT and CDR2 SNEGSKA (reference sequence). After removal of 5 bases from V and 2 bases from J, the junction contained 3 bases not matched to a gene.

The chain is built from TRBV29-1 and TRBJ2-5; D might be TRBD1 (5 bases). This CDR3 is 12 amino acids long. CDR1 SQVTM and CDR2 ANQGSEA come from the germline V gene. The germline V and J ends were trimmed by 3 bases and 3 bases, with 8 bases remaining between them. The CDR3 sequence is CSVEETEETQYF. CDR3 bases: TGCAGCGTTGAGGAGACAGAAGAGACCCAGTACTTC.

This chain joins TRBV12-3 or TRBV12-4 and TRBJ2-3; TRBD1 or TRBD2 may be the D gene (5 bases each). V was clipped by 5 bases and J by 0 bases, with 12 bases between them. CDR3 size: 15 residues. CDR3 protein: CASSKTGTSTDTQYF. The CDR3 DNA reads TGTGCCAGCAGTAAGACCGGGACGAGCACAGATACGCAGTATTTT.

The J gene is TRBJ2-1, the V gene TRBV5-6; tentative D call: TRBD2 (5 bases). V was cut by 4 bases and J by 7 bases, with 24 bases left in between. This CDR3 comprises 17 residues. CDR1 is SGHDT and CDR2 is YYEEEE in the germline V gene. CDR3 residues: CASSQLAGSSTGNEQFF. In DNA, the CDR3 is TGTGCCAGCAGCCAACTGGCCGGGTCTTCAACGGGGAATGAGCAGTTCTTC. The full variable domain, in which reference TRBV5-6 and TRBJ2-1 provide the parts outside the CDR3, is DAGVTQSPTHLIKTRGQQVTLRCSPKSGHDTVSWYQQALGQGPQFIFQYYEEEERQRGNFPDRFSGHQFPNYSSELNVNALLLGDSALYLCASSQLAGSSTGNEQFFGPGTRLTVL.